This TCR beta chain came from a study of Graves' ophthalmopathy and Graves' hyperthyroidism. Study overall: Researchers obtained peripheral blood at initial diagnosis, before any treatment had begun. Study results and caveats: Blood also harbored most expanded thyroid clonotypes above 0.001 frequency.

CDR3 length: 15 amino acids. V was cut by 4 bases and J by 9 bases, with 19 bases left in between. CDR1 SQVTM and CDR2 ANQGSEA come from the germline V gene. Amplification targeted the TCR beta CDR3 regions, with RNA transcripts as the source material. HTBI-primed first-round RT-PCR preceded second-round multiplex PCR. TCRdb redid the calling of the multiplex PCR reads with MiXCR, one entry per CDR3 protein. Found here are fewer than 600,000 distinct CDR3 sequences, under 15% of them singletons; the top ten hold 8% to 10%. This clonotype has a count of ten or more. Its antigen is unidentified. The clonotype was recovered from a woman between 25 and 40 years old with Graves' ophthalmopathy. This chain links TRBV29-1 with TRBJ1-6; a weak D match, TRBD1 (5 bases). Specimen: blood. The CDR3 spells CSVAWGVTGRSPLHF. The CDR3 DNA sequence: TGCAGCGTTGCTTGGGGTGTAACGGGGCGTTCACCCCTCCACTTT.